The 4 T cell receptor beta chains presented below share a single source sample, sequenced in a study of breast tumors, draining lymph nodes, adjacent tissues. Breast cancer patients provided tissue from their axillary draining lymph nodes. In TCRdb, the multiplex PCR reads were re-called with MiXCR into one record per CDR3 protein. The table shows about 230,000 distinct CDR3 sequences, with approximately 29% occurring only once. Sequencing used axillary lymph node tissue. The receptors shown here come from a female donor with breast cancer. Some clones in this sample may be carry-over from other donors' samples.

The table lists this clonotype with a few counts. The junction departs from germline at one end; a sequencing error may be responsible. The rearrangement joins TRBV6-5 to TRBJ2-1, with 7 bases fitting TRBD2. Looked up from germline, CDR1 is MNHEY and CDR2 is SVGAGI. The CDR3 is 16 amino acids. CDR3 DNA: TGTGCCAGCAGTCACTCGAGGCGGGAGCCCTACAATGAGCAGTTCTTC. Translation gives CASSHSRREPYNEQFF.

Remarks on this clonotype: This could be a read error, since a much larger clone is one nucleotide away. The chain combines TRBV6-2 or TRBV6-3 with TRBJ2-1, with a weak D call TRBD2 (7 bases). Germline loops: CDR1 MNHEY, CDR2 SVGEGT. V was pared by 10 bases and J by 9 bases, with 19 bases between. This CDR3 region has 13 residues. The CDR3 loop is CATNGGRMGEQFF. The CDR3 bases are TGTGCCACCAACGGGGGGCGCATGGGTGAGCAGTTCTTC.

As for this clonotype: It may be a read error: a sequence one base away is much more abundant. This chain's CDR3 is CAADVCGYTF. DNA of the CDR3: TGTGCCGCCGACGTATGTGGCTACACCTTC. The chain has TRBV30 and TRBJ1-2; D unresolved. Trimming left V 8 bases short and J 7 bases short, with 11 bases between. This CDR3 contains 10 residues. Germline V CDR1 and CDR2: GTSNPN, SVGIG (reference sequence).

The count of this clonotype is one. The CDR3 is CASSLTAPPELFF. The DNA of the CDR3 is TGTGCCAGCAGCCTCACGGCGCCGCCGGAGCTGTTTTTT. The chain joins TRBV7-2 to TRBJ2-2, with no clear D. Germline V lookup: CDR1 SGHTA, CDR2 FQGNSA. The CDR3 totals 13 residues. V was cut by 5 bases and J by 10 bases, with 14 bases left in between.